A selection of T cell receptor beta chains follows, all from one sample in a study of blood T cells in healthy people across ages. TCRdb re-analysed the 5' RACE reads in MiXCR, keeping a single row per CDR3 protein. The sample lists hundreds of thousands of distinct CDR3 sequences; 40% to 50% were seen once. Sequencing used blood. Source of these receptors: a man aged 55 to 70 in good health. CDR3s leave out the opening cysteine and the closing phenylalanine or tryptophan.

>TRBV7-2
ASSLTSGGPRELF
>TRBV27
ASSLSGGGGYT
>TRBV6-6
ASSYTGSDGYT
>TRBV28
ASSLGTTDRKNQPQH
>TRBV7-2
ASSLSPGQSYEQY
>TRBV28
ASSSPLAKNIQY
>TRBV4-1
ASSQDSIRQYNEKLF
>TRBV4-1
ASSNRDRGNNEKLF
>TRBV18
ASSVGAGANVLT
>TRBV7-9
ASSLSSGGSRKETQY
>TRBV6-5
ASSYLGQSAYEQY
>TRBV6-2/TRBV6-3
ASSGQPWLDKNIQY
>TRBV5-5
ASSSTWGFNEQY
>TRBV11-2
TSSLRSYRVSYEQY
>TRBV13
ASSGDRFSGQF
>TRBV20-1
SALAQGGIQY
>TRBV3-1
ASSHKDTQY
>TRBV7-2
ASSPQGNQPQH
>TRBV28
ASGSGQGIDTQY
>TRBV2
ASKTSGDGEQY
>TRBV4-1
ASSQDWRLNQPQH